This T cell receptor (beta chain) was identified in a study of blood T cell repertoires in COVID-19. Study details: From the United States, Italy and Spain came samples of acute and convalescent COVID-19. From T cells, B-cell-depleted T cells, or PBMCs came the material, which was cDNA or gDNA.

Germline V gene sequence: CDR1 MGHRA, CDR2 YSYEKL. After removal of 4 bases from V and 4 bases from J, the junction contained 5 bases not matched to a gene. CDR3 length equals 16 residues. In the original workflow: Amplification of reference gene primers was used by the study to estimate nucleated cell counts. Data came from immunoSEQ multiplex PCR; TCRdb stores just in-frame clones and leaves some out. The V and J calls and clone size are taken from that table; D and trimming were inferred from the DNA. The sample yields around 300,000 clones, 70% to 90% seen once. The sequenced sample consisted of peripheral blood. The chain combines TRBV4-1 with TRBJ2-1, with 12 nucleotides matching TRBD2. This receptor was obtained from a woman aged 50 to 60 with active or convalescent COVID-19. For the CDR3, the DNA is TGCGCCAGCAGCCGAGGACTAGCGGGGATGTACAATGAGCAGTTCTTC. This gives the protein CASSRGLAGMYNEQFF.